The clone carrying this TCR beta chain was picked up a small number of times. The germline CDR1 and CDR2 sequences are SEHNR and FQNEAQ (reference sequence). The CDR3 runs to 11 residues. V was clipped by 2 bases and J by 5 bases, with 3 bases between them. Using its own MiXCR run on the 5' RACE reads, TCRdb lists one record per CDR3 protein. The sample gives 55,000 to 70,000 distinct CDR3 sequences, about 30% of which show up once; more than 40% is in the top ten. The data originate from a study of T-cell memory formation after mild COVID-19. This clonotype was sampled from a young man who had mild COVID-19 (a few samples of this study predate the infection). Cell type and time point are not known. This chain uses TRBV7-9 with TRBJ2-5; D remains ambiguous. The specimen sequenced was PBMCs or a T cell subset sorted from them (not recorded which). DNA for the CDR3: TGTGCCAGCAGCTTAACCGAGACCCAGTACTTC. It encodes CASSLTETQYF.